This T cell receptor (beta chain) was recovered during a study of cytomegalovirus exposure and HLA in healthy donors (TCRdb year 2017). Context from the whole study: According to an earlier analysis of around 600 of the donors, about 190 million T cells yielded over 90 million unique TCR beta sequences and approximately 300 Gb of sequence data. Roughly 290 gigabases of sequencing data and roughly 80 million unique TCR sequences made up an early release that covered some 640 HLA-typed donors. Of the roughly 430 genotyped donors, about 80% fell in the genetic ancestry cluster associated with self-reported Caucasian donors. The aim of the study was to test whether cataloging public T cell receptors could identify signatures of past pathogen exposure. Using immunosequencing, the study profiled T cell repertoires from 500 to 800 subjects and related those repertoires to cytomegalovirus serostatus. In addition to the first cohort of 666 subjects, a separate validation cohort of around 110 different subjects was used. High-throughput TCR immunosequencing, statistical association of individual TCRs with disease status, and machine learning were combined to predict cytomegalovirus infection status. In a later analysis, previously published TCR beta repertoires from more than 500 donors were re-analyzed and high-resolution HLA genotyping was added so that TCR occurrence patterns could be studied. In the later analysis, no new phenotypic data were used to find candidate immune exposures; instead, reliance was placed on TCR beta sequences and their occurrence across donors. An earlier analysis of 587 of the donors used high-throughput TCR beta sequencing to judge whether each TCR beta V gene segment behaved as functional or pseudogenic. Donor age, sex, ethnicity and CMV serostatus were compiled alongside the repertoire data. Genome-wide SNP genotypes for about 65% of the roughly 700 donors were used in a later genetic analysis, which treated that subset as a discovery cohort. Every discovery cohort repertoire had been produced on one sequencing platform. HLA typing covered class I and class II loci at four-digit resolution. Typing coverage differed by locus: A, B, C, DRB1 and DQB1 were typed in about 620-640 donors, DQA1 in about 560, DPA1 in around 610, and DPB1 in just under 490. A handful of DR-DQ haplotypes were handled as single units for association and clustering because linkage in the cohort was strong. Among roughly 400 genotyped donors of the cohort, an average of around 250,000 unique TCR beta nucleotide sequences was sequenced per donor, of which roughly 17% were non-productive.

Receptor libraries were prepared by the immunoSEQ multiplex PCR assay. For the multiplex PCR, a mixture combining 60 forward primers for TCR Vbeta segments and 13 reverse primers for TCR Jbeta segments was used. Amplification of the CDR3 region of rearranged TCR beta genes was performed with a multiplex PCR assay on genomic DNA. The amplified TCR beta libraries were sequenced on the Illumina HiSeq System as 87-base-pair reads. As for the authors' bioinformatics: Across the 670 or so repertoires, a later analysis counted tens of millions of unique TCR beta chains, approximately 12 million of which were shared by at least two donors. Raw reads were error-corrected and collapsed into unique sequences by a nearest-neighbor algorithm in which closely related sequences were merged to remove PCR and sequencing errors. To assign V, D and J gene segments, CDR3 sequences were aligned to IMGT reference sequences. For a sequence to be retained, a match of at least six nucleotides was required to both a V gene segment and a J gene segment. A rearrangement counted as productive if the CDR3 had no stop codons and remained in frame with V and J, and every other rearrangement counted as non-productive. CDR3 was defined by IMGT convention, running from the second conserved V-encoded cysteine to the conserved J-encoded phenylalanine. In an earlier analysis of 500 to 650 of the donors, sequences lacking an unambiguous match to a single V gene segment were excluded. An earlier analysis of 500 to 700 of the donors classified V segments as functional when productive rearrangements were above 56.7% and as segregating when the standard deviation between donors was above 5%. A statistical classification framework was built to diagnose cytomegalovirus status from the catalog of TCR beta chain sequences. V and J gene assignment, in a later analysis, came from comparing TCR nucleotide sequences with IMGT/GENE-DB human TR gene sequences. Using the TCRdist pipeline, a later analysis assigned CDR3 sequences along with most-parsimonious VDJ recombination scenarios. In a later analysis, each TCR beta chain was defined by its CDR3 amino acid sequence together with its V-gene family, and reads without a unique V-gene family were excluded. To address suspected cross-contamination and a sequencing artifact, a later analysis removed a few hundred highly shared, low-generation-probability nucleotide sequences. In a later analysis, a clonal expansion index was calculated for each public chain from normalized within-repertoire ranks of inferred template counts. Generation probabilities in a later analysis came from a VDJ recombination model fitted to out-of-frame rearrangements, and those results were checked against IGoR. In a later analysis, TCR-TCR, TCR-HLA and TCR-CMV co-occurrence was scored with hypergeometric tests, and a repertoire-size bias correction was applied to TCR pairs. False discovery rates were estimated in a later analysis by permuting HLA or CMV assignments 20 times. In a later analysis, co-occurring TCRs were grouped using DBSCAN, and TCRdist sequence similarity was added for clustering within HLA-allele-positive subsets. Co-occurrence clustering excluded repertoires with fewer than 30,000 or more than 120,000 public chains, plus five with anomalous nucleotide sharing. In TCRdb, the immuneACCESS table is reduced to in-frame sequences with V and J assigned. These tables do not hold every clone; where another copy was compared, an unresolved V gene accounts for under half, and the others remain unexplained. The V and J calls and clone size are taken from that table; D and trimming were inferred from the DNA. The sample table records about 130,000 clones; around nine tenths of these occur just once. Of the sample, 4.5% to 6.5% is held by the ten largest clones.

Remarks on this clone: Its antigen remains unidentified. Nothing much larger sits one base from this clone, and base qualities are not available.

The cohort was made up of about 610 healthy bone marrow donors. All cohort members were sampled while nominally healthy, although unrecorded immune exposures were likely present. The donor was CMV seronegative and was included in the group of over 300 seronegative cohort members. A peripheral blood sample was provided by each donor, and peripheral blood mononuclear cells were used for TCR beta sequencing. The Qiagen DNeasy Blood Extraction Kit was used to extract genomic DNA from the blood cell samples. The cysteine opens and the phenylalanine closes a CDR3 of 14 amino acids. The CDR3 DNA has 42 bases and is translated from base 1. V is cut by 0 bases and J by 2 bases, and the space between the germline ends is 7 bases. Taken from the germline V gene, the CDR1 and CDR2 loops are SGHRS and YFSETQ. What the research found in general, with its limitations: When HLA alleles, especially DR and DQ, strongly co-occurred, TCR associations were difficult to assign to individual alleles. Sequencing depth was assumed to be roughly uniform across donors in the presence/absence analyses, though that assumption may not hold. Only TCR beta chains were sequenced in this cohort, and the absence of alpha or paired-chain data limited detectable features. The only immune exposure information available for the cohort was CMV serostatus. Three of the identified cytomegalovirus-associated TCR beta chains were confirmed in vitro to be specific for cytomegalovirus antigens. V-gene and J-gene trimming of TCR beta chains was associated with a missense DCLRE1C variant in a later genetic analysis, and the association was replicated in an independent cohort. The earlier analysis of a few hundred of the donors excluded roughly 17 rarely observed V segments, including chromosome 9 orphons, because counts were too low. A further reported finding was that TCR beta sequences accurately predicted the HLA-A and HLA-B alleles for most subjects in the first cohort. The study gave a list of under 200 TCR beta chains associated with cytomegalovirus. A later analysis reported that several top co-occurrence clusters appeared linked to parvovirus B19, influenza, CMV and Epstein-Barr virus. In a later analysis, HLA-associated TCR beta chains showed more clonal expansion and lower generation probabilities than non-associated chains that were equally common. Broadly in line with IMGT annotations, most TCR beta V segments showed up in productive rearrangements about 90% or about 30% of the time in an earlier analysis of around 600 of the donors. The classifier was reported to diagnose cytomegalovirus status with high specificity and sensitivity in both the original cohort and the validation cohort. Because some donors lacked HLA typing at each locus, the association tests relied only on the typed subset. A cluster of highly shared sequence variants was judged likely to represent a technical artifact of the sequencing pipeline. A later analysis found that most CMV-associated TCR beta chains appeared HLA-restricted, with HLA associations seemingly driven largely by CMV exposure. Linkage disequilibrium might explain the correlated functional status among segregating V segments, but an unknown experimental factor could not be excluded. In a later analysis, the rate of TCR association differed among HLA loci, with DRB1 alleles having the most associated TCRs and HLA-C alleles having the fewest. While some public TCRs were present in many individuals, most TCR sequences turned up only very rarely across donors. It was suggested by the authors that the approach could potentially be generalized to other disease states and immunological phenotypes. Some IMGT-functional V segments, including TRBV6-2 and TRBV6-3, could not be distinguished by the 87-base-pair reads and were therefore excluded. A later genetic analysis reported fewer N-insertions in productive TCRs among donors in an Asian-associated ancestry cluster than the roughly 700-donor mean. A later analysis associated some 17,000 TCR beta sequences with specific HLA alleles at a false discovery rate of 0.05.

The chain is encoded by TRBV5-1 joined to TRBJ2-3; no D segment can be confidently identified. Sequenced input: PBMCs. The sequence was collected from a woman aged 25-40 years in good health and CMV-seronegative. The base sequence is TGCGCCAGCAGCTTGGCCTCCTTCACAGATACGCAGTATTTT. This is translated as CASSLASFTDTQYF.